This entry lists 3 T cell receptor beta chains sequenced from one sample in a study of graft-versus-host responses after intestinal transplantation (dated by TCRdb to the early 2020s). Sample time point, as interpreted from the label and publication: cells obtained before transplantation from donor or recipient. The antigens these receptors bind are not known. To prepare the library, the immunoSEQ multiplex PCR assay was applied. TCRdb limited this immuneACCESS table to in-frame rearrangements with V and J called. A share of clones is missing; checked studies link under half to unresolved V genes, and the rest is unexplained. Across this sample there are fewer than 120,000 clones, with approximately 92% seen only once. The biggest ten clones account for roughly 0.5% of the sample. Sequencing was performed on unstimulated CD8+ T cells sorted from spleen or lymph node cells, taken before intestinal transplant. The receptors originated from a human donor who received an intestinal transplant.

The J gene is TRBJ1-1, the V gene TRBV13, with D perhaps TRBD1 (6 bases). Germline loops: CDR1 PRHDT, CDR2 FYEKMQ (reference sequence). Trimming cost V 5 bases and J 1 base, with 11 bases left between them. The CDR3 extends over 14 amino acids. The CDR3 sequence is CASSIRGRNTEAFF. The CDR3 DNA reads as TGTGCCAGCAGCATCAGGGGCAGGAACACTGAAGCTTTCTTT. The whole variable domain, filled in from reference TRBV13 and TRBJ1-1, reads AAGVIQSPRHLIKEKRETATLKCYPIPRHDTVYWYQQGPGQDPQFLISFYEKMQSDKGSIPDRFSAQQFSDYHSELNMSSLELGDSALYFCASSIRGRNTEAFFGQGTRLTVV.

CDR3 nucleotide sequence: TGTGCCAGCAGTTACTCGTGGCAGGTCAATGGCTACACCTTC. Protein: CASSYSWQVNGYTF. V gene TRBV6-6 combines with J gene TRBJ1-2; D remains ambiguous. The CDR3 is made up of 14 amino acids. Trimming cost V 0 bases and J 6 bases, with 11 bases left between them. Per the germline V gene, CDR1 is MNHNY and CDR2 is SVGAGI (reference sequence).

The rearrangement joins TRBV30 to TRBJ2-2; 7 bases map to TRBD1. The CDR3 length is 13 residues. The V gene's germline CDR1 is GTSNPN and CDR2 SVGIG (reference sequence). The V segment lost 4 bases and the J segment 4 bases; nucleotides outside the gene matches: 3. CDR3 loop: CAWKDRLTGELFF. For the CDR3, the DNA is TGTGCCTGGAAGGACAGGCTCACCGGGGAGCTGTTTTTT.